The 17 T cell receptor beta chains given below trace back to one sample, sequenced in a study of response to subunit inactivated influenza vaccine. MiXCR, applied by TCRdb to the RT-PCR reads, yields one record per CDR3 protein. Among hundreds of thousands of distinct CDR3 sequences listed, roughly 20% were seen once. Sequencing used PBMCs from blood, obtained around 5 days after vaccination. The receptors come from a man in his fifties who received an inactivated influenza vaccine.

This clonotype was counted only a few times. V and J are TRBV5-6 and TRBJ2-2, with D perhaps matching TRBD1 (5 bases). V gave up 1 base and J gave up 2 bases, with 9 bases separating them. The CDR3 sequence is 15 residues long. Germline V gene lookup returns CDR1 SGHDT and CDR2 YYEEEE. For the CDR3, the DNA is TGTGCCAGCAGCTTGACAGGAGAAAACACCGGGGAGCTGTTTTTT. Residues: CASSLTGENTGELFF. Combining the CDR3 with reference TRBV5-6 and TRBJ2-2 gives the whole variable domain DAGVTQSPTHLIKTRGQQVTLRCSPKSGHDTVSWYQQALGQGPQFIFQYYEEEERQRGNFPDRFSGHQFPNYSSELNVNALLLGDSALYLCASSLTGENTGELFFGEGSRLTVL.

This clonotype showed up just a few times. V gene TRBV29-1 combines with J gene TRBJ2-1; no clear D gene. The CDR3 sequence is 10 residues long. The germline V gene encodes CDR1 SQVTM and CDR2 ANQGSEA. The V gene lost 6 bases and the J gene lost 9 bases, with 9 bases spanning the gap. CDR3 sequence: CSVKVREQFF. The CDR3 DNA reads as TGCAGCGTAAAAGTCCGTGAGCAGTTCTTC.

The gene calls are TRBV7-2 and TRBJ2-7; 14 nucleotides match TRBD2. This CDR3 has 15 amino acids. Trimming removed 5 bases from V and 6 bases from J; junction bases left unmatched: 6. Germline CDR1 and CDR2: SGHTA and FQGNSA. The CDR3: CASSPRTSGRIEQYF. The CDR3 coding sequence is TGTGCCAGCAGCCCCCGGACTAGCGGGAGGATCGAGCAGTACTTC.

This clonotype was counted between two and nine times. The genes are TRBV7-2 and TRBJ2-5; 10 bases match TRBD2. In germline, CDR1 is SGHTA, CDR2 FQGNSA. After removal of 3 bases from V and 5 bases from J, the junction contained 6 bases not matched to a gene. This CDR3 region has 15 residues. The DNA of the CDR3 is TGTGCCAGCAGCTTTCAACTAGCGGGAAGGGAGACCCAGTACTTC. It specifies CASSFQLAGRETQYF.

The V and J genes are TRBV7-3 and TRBJ2-1; D may be TRBD2 (6 bases). V lost 3 bases and J 5 bases, leaving 11 bases between the germline ends. The CDR3 has 14 residues. Germline V gives CDR1 SGHTA, CDR2 FQGTGA. The CDR3 nucleotides read TGTGCCAGCAGCTTCGGGGGTCTAGACAATGAGCAGTTCTTC. It translates to CASSFGGLDNEQFF.

The table lists this clonotype with a few counts. The gene calls are TRBV20-1 and TRBJ2-1; tentatively, D is TRBD1 or TRBD2 (6 bases each). Per the germline V gene, CDR1 is DFQATT and CDR2 is SNEGSKA (reference sequence). Trimming took off 5 bases at V and 0 bases at J, with 14 bases between the two ends. The CDR3 has 15 residues. CDR3 protein: CSAEGGGGSYNEQFF. CDR3 nucleotides: TGCAGTGCTGAGGGGGGAGGAGGCTCCTACAATGAGCAGTTCTTC.

The rearrangement uses TRBV5-1 and TRBJ2-3; 8 positions match TRBD2. The CDR3 has 12 amino acids. V was clipped by 4 bases and J by 10 bases; unmatched bases: 5. Germline values: CDR1 SGHRS, CDR2 YFSETQ. CDR3 coding DNA: TGCGCCAGCAGCCGGGGGGGAGAACCGCAGTATTTT. It encodes CASSRGGEPQYF.

This clonotype has a handful of counts. CDR3 nucleotide sequence: TGTGCCAGCAGCTCCACGACAGGGTCGACGAGCGAAAAACTGTTTTTT. Its protein is CASSSTTGSTSEKLFF. The rearrangement uses TRBV11-2 and TRBJ1-4; 7 bases are shared with TRBD1. The germline V gene encodes CDR1 SGHAT and CDR2 FQNNGV. Trimming removed 4 bases from V and 8 bases from J; junction bases left unmatched: 13. CDR3 length: 16 amino acids.

This sequence joins TRBV4-2 and TRBJ2-3, with D unresolved. CDR1 and CDR2 from the germline V gene are LGHNA and YNFKEQ. V was pared by 0 bases and J by 0 bases, with 10 bases between. CDR3 length equals 16 residues. This CDR3 is CASSQDPYISTDTQYF. The CDR3 DNA is TGTGCCAGCAGCCAAGATCCTTATATTAGCACAGATACGCAGTATTTT.

The rearrangement links TRBV28 to TRBJ2-3; D may match TRBD1 or TRBD2 (5 bases each). CDR1 and CDR2 from the germline V gene are MDHEN and SYDVKM. With 8 bases removed from V and 4 bases from J, the gap between germline ends came to 19 bases. The CDR3 is 15 amino acids. CDR3 amino acids: CASRLRGPRPDTQYF. In DNA form, the CDR3 reads TGTGCCAGCCGACTTCGGGGCCCAAGGCCAGATACGCAGTATTTT.

The V and J genes are TRBV6-5 and TRBJ2-1; 8 bases align to TRBD2. This CDR3 region has 19 residues. J gave up 0 bases and V 4 bases, and 14 bases lay outside the gene matches. The germline V gene encodes CDR1 MNHEY and CDR2 SVGAGI. CDR3 residues: CASSFAGGLMRSSYNEQFF. CDR3 nucleotide sequence: TGTGCCAGCAGTTTTGCGGGGGGCCTTATGAGGAGCTCCTACAATGAGCAGTTCTTC.

This clonotype has a handful of counts. This chain links TRBV20-1 with TRBJ2-3, with 8 bases matching TRBD2. V lost 3 bases, J lost 1 base, and 9 bases stayed unmatched. This CDR3 is 16 amino acids long. Germline-derived CDR1 and CDR2 are DFQATT and SNEGSKA (reference sequence). Here the CDR3 reads CSASSLGTRGTDTQYF. Here the CDR3 DNA reads TGCAGTGCTAGTTCGTTGGGGACTAGGGGCACAGATACGCAGTATTTT.

The table lists this clonotype with many counts. The chain recombines TRBV12-3 or TRBV12-4 with TRBJ2-7, with 9 bases aligning to TRBD1. This CDR3 spans 16 amino acids. V dropped 5 bases and J dropped 7; count of bases not matched to a gene: 15. In nucleotides, the CDR3 is TGTGCCAGCAGTCCCAACCGTTACAGGGGGCCACGGGAGCAGTACTTC. This codes for CASSPNRYRGPREQYF.

The chain joins TRBV18 to TRBJ2-5, with 9 bases matching TRBD1. The CDR3 is 14 amino acids. CDR1 is KGHSH, CDR2 LQKENI, per germline. The trim removed 5 bases at V and 5 bases at J, leaving 6 bases unmatched. Here the CDR3 DNA reads TGTGCCAGCTCATACACAGGGGGCTTGGAGACCCAGTACTTC. Its translation: CASSYTGGLETQYF.

J is TRBJ1-1 and V is TRBV11-2; D gene ambiguous. The CDR3 length is 12 residues. V lost 1 base and J 7 bases, leaving 7 bases between the germline ends. Germline loops: CDR1 SGHAT, CDR2 FQNNGV. The chain's CDR3 is CASSLGSNEAFF. CDR3 in DNA: TGTGCCAGCAGCTTAGGGAGTAATGAAGCTTTCTTT.

The chain employs TRBV3-1 and TRBJ2-5, with D possibly being TRBD2 (5 bases). The CDR3 spans 14 residues. Deletions cut 5 bases from V and 4 bases from J, with 14 bases between. CDR1 and CDR2 (germline): LGHDT, YNNKEL (reference sequence). CDR3 in amino acids: CASSTRVGPETQYF. CDR3 DNA sequence: TGTGCCAGCAGCACTAGAGTGGGCCCAGAGACCCAGTACTTC.

This clonotype was observed a handful of times. V and J are TRBV10-3 and TRBJ2-4, with D perhaps matching TRBD2 (5 bases). This CDR3 is 16 amino acids long. V gave up 1 base and J gave up 1 base, with 11 bases separating them. Germline CDR1 and CDR2: ENHRY and SYGVKD. The CDR3 bases are TGTGCCATCAGTGAGTGGGGTGGGAGCGCCAAAAACATTCAGTACTTC. Translation gives CAISEWGGSAKNIQYF.